The entry below describes one T cell receptor beta chain. As yet, its antigen is unknown. The data belong to a study of beta chain features in type 1 diabetes. Sequencing targeted expressed TCRB transcripts, as all isolated RNA had been reverse transcribed. TCRdb's table, derived via immunoSEQ multiplex PCR, lists solely in-frame clones and lacks some. The top ten clones hold about 0.04% of a sample with 400,000 to 450,000 clones, more than 11% of them seen once. V was clipped by 2 bases and J by 7 bases; unmatched bases: 1. The germline CDR1 and CDR2 sequences are GTSNPN and SVGIG (reference sequence). The CDR3 spans 13 residues. Whole-study results and caveats: More deletions and fewer insertions at VDJ junctions were seen in type 1 diabetes patients. The study notes PCR might favor shorter templates equally in patients and controls.

Input material: naive CD4+ T cells from blood. The chain links TRBV30 to TRBJ1-4, with 10 bases lining up with TRBD1. This receptor was identified in a man aged 25-40 years in good health. The CDR3 loop is CAWSRDRGEKLFF. Here the CDR3 DNA reads TGTGCCTGGAGTCGGGACAGGGGTGAAAAACTGTTTTTT.